This T cell receptor beta chain is drawn from a study of tumor-infiltrating lymphocytes in primary liver carcinoma. Study-wide context: Enrolled patients were male and female, aged 30 to 69 years.

About this clonotype: Its antigen is undetermined.

The V end lost 7 bases, the J end lost 7 bases, and 14 bases lay between the germline ends. Germline V CDR1 and CDR2: SQVTM, ANQGSEA. The CDR3 runs to 11 residues. A constant-region primer primed TCR beta cDNA synthesis from 400 to 550 ng of total RNA. Libraries of TCR beta came from three nested multiplex PCR rounds with slightly modified ARM-PCR. It was with TRBV1-TRBV30 forward primers and a C-beta reverse primer that the first two PCR rounds were run, at about 10 cycles each. TCRdb analysed the multiplex PCR reads with MiXCR anew, one entry per CDR3 protein. Among around 88,000 distinct CDR3 sequences, 65% to 70% were seen once, and the ten largest hold around 25%. Each 20-30 mg portion of unsorted bulk tissue served as the source for co-extraction of RNA and DNA. Study-level findings and limits: Compared with blood, tumor repertoires held significantly more in their top 250 clones. Paired tumor-adjacent and tumor-blood samples overlapped less than tumor region pairs did.

This clonotype originated in a man in his forties or fifties with primary liver carcinoma and hepatitis B virus infection. Sample: tumor-adjacent normal liver tissue. The chain carries TRBV29-1 and TRBJ2-7, with D perhaps TRBD2 (5 bases). This chain's CDR3 is CSGIALGEQYF. The CDR3 DNA reads TGCAGCGGAATAGCGCTAGGGGAGCAGTACTTC.